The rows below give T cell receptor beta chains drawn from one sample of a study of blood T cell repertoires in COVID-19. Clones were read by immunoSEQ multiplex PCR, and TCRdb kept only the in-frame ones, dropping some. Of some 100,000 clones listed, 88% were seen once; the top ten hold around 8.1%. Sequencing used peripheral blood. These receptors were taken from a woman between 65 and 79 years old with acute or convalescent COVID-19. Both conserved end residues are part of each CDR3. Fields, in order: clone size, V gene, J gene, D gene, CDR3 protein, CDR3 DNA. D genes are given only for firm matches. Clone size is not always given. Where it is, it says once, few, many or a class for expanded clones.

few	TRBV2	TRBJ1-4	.	CASKPVAGFEKLFF	TGTGCCAGCAAGCCCGTGGCGGGTTTTGAAAAACTGTTTTTT
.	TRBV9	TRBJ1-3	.	CASSVESGILGNTIYF	TGTGCCAGCAGCGTAGAATCGGGGATACTAGGAAACACCATATATTTT
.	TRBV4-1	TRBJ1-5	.	CASSARTRGNQPQHF	TGCGCCAGCAGCGCCCGGACCAGGGGCAATCAGCCCCAGCATTTT
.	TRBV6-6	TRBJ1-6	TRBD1	CASSLGQGSTSSYNSPLHF	TGTGCCAGCAGTCTAGGACAGGGCTCCACGAGCTCCTATAATTCACCCCTCCACTTT
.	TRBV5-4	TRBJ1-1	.	CASSLVGSMNTEAFF	TGTGCCAGCAGCTTGGTCGGGAGCATGAACACTGAAGCTTTCTTT
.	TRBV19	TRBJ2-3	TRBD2	CASSIKPGTSGRASGTDTQYF	TGTGCCAGTAGTATCAAACCCGGGACTAGCGGGAGGGCCTCGGGGACAGATACGCAGTATTTT
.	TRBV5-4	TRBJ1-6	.	CASSLAGVATYNSPLHF	TGTGCCAGCAGCTTGGCAGGGGTGGCCACCTATAATTCACCCCTCCACTTT
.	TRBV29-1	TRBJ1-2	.	CSGGQKHYGYTF	TGCAGCGGCGGACAGAAACACTATGGCTACACCTTC
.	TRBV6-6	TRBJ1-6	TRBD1	CASSQTGGGGSPLHF	TGTGCCAGCAGCCAGACAGGGGGCGGCGGTTCACCCCTCCACTTT
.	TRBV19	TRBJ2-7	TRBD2	CASSIGSSGSYEQYF	TGTGCCAGTAGTATAGGGTCTAGCGGAAGCTACGAGCAGTACTTC
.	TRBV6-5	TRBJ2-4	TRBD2	CASSPPGGSSDIQYF	TGTGCCAGCAGTCCGCCGGGAGGGAGTAGCGACATTCAGTACTTC
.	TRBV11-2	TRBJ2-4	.	CASSLEVGHIQYF	TGTGCCAGCAGCTTAGAGGTTGGGCACATTCAGTACTTC
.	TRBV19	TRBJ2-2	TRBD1	CASSTSSGTGVLFAGELFF	TGTGCCAGTAGTACGTCCTCCGGGACAGGGGTTTTATTTGCCGGGGAGCTGTTTTTT
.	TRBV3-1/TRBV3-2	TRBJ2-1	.	CASSQLTLVQYNEQFF	TGTGCCAGCAGCCAACTAACACTAGTCCAATACAATGAGCAGTTCTTC
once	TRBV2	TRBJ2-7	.	CASSATAWGYEQYF	TGTGCCAGCAGCGCGACAGCGTGGGGCTACGAGCAGTACTTC
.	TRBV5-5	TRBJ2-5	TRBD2	CASSLAQRGTSGRKETQYF	TGTGCCAGCAGCTTGGCACAAAGGGGGACTAGCGGGAGAAAGGAGACCCAGTACTTC
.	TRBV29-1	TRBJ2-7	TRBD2	CSVRLAGELYEQYF	TGCAGCGTCCGCTTAGCGGGAGAACTCTACGAGCAGTACTTC
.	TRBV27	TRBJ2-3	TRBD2	CASSLSSGKTDTQYF	TGTGCCAGCAGTTTATCGAGCGGGAAGACAGATACGCAGTATTTT
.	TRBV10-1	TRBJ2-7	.	CASSDGGRQGTYEQYF	TGCGCCAGCAGTGATGGGGGGAGACAGGGAACCTACGAGCAGTACTTC
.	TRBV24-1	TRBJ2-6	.	CATSEGTFGANVLTF	TGTGCCACCAGTGAGGGGACATTCGGGGCCAACGTCCTGACTTTC
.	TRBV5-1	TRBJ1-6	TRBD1	CASSLVGQGNSPLHF	TGCGCCAGCAGCTTGGTGGGACAGGGAAATTCACCCCTCCACTTT
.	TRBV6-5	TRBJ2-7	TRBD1	CASRAQGGPYEQYF	TGTGCCAGCAGGGCACAGGGGGGCCCCTACGAGCAGTACTTC
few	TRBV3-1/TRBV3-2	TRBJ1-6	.	CASSQGTPQRGSPLHF	TGTGCCAGCAGCCAAGGGACACCCCAACGTGGTTCACCCCTCCACTTT
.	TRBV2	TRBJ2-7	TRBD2	CASSVAGPSYEQYF	TGTGCCAGCAGCGTAGCGGGGCCCTCCTACGAGCAGTACTTC
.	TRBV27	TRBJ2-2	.	CASRLSPVAGELFF	TGTGCCAGCAGACTTTCCCCGGTGGCCGGGGAGCTGTTTTTT
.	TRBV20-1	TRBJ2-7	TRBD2	CSASETSVSYF	TGCAGTGCTAGCGAAACTAGCGTTTCGTACTTC
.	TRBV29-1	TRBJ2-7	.	CSERGSYEQYF	TGCAGCGAACGGGGCTCCTACGAGCAGTACTTC
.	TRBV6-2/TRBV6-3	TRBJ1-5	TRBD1	CASSHGTGGQPQHF	TGTGCCAGCAGCCACGGGACAGGGGGTCAGCCCCAGCATTTT
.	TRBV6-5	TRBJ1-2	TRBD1	CASKGRGRANGYTF	TGTGCCAGCAAGGGCAGGGGGCGGGCGAATGGCTACACCTTC
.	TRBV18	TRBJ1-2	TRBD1	CASSPQRTGEGYTF	TGTGCCAGCTCACCACAAAGGACAGGGGAAGGCTACACCTTC
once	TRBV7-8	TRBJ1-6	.	CASSSTAHSYNSPLHF	TGTGCCAGCAGCTCGACAGCACACTCCTATAATTCACCCCTCCACTTT
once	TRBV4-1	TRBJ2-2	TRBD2	CASSQVGFLSGGTGELFF	TGCGCCAGCAGCCAAGTGGGATTTTTGAGCGGGGGAACCGGGGAGCTGTTTTTT
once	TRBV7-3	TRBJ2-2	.	CASSLTRGANTGELFF	TGTGCCAGCAGCTTAACTCGCGGGGCGAACACCGGGGAGCTGTTTTTT
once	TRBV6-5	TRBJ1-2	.	CASSQGIRGYTF	TGTGCCAGCAGTCAGGGGATTCGTGGCTACACCTTC
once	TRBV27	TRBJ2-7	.	CASSLRTEVIPYEQYF	TGTGCCAGCAGTTTAAGGACAGAAGTCATACCTTACGAGCAGTACTTC
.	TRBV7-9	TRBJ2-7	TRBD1	CASSPSGTGGYNEQYF	TGTGCCAGCAGCCCGTCCGGGACAGGGGGCTACAACGAGCAGTACTTC
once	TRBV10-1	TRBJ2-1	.	CASSESNRVYEQFF	TGCGCCAGCAGTGAGTCCAACAGGGTGTATGAGCAGTTCTTC
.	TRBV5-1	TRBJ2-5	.	CATTTGGTGRMETQYF	TGCGCCACGACAACGGGGGGGACAGGGCGAATGGAGACCCAGTACTTC
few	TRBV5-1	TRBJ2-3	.	CASSWAGGYTDTQYF	TGCGCCAGCAGCTGGGCCGGGGGATACACAGATACGCAGTATTTT
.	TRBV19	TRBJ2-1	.	CASSKAGRVTNEQFF	TGTGCCAGTAGTAAAGCGGGTCGTGTCACGAATGAGCAGTTCTTC